Shown below are 8 T cell receptor beta chains from a single sample sequenced in a study of control samples from healthy donors and cancer patients. Some clones are missing from TCRdb's copy, which holds only in-frame ones; the method was immunoSEQ multiplex PCR. This repertoire shows around 100,000 clones, roughly 90% found once; its top ten account for approximately 3%. Source material: blood. These receptors originate from a human donor in good health. The donor label of this sample is uncertain.

V and J are TRBV21-1 and TRBJ2-7; the table's D call, TRBD1, was not checked against the DNA. TRBV21-1 is flagged as a pseudogene. The CDR3 extends over 11 amino acids. CDR3 coding DNA: TGTGCCAGCAGCGACCTGAGGGACATTTACTTC. Its translation is CASSDLRDIYF.

J is TRBJ2-1 and V is TRBV7-9, with 7 bases matching TRBD1. Germline V lookup: CDR1 SEHNR, CDR2 FQNEAQ (reference sequence). V shed 5 bases and J 6 bases; nucleotides not matched to a gene: 10. This CDR3 spans 15 amino acids. CDR3: CASSAPGQRFNEQFF. As DNA, the CDR3 is TGTGCCAGCAGCGCCCCGGGACAGAGATTCAATGAGCAGTTCTTC.

V gene TRBV21-1 combines with J gene TRBJ1-4; the table names TRBD1, a call not compared with the DNA. TRBV21-1 is a documented pseudogene. The CDR3 runs 13 residues. The CDR3 nucleotides read TGTGCCAGCGCGAGACAGGATAATGAAAAACTGTTTTTT. Translated, it gives CASARQDNEKLFF.

CDR3 bases: TGTGCCAGCCTCCGAGCGGGGGGGCAGTCCTACAATGAGCAGTTCTTC. It translates to CASLRAGGQSYNEQFF. The chain combines TRBV2 with TRBJ2-1, with 10 nucleotides matching TRBD2. The ends lost 8 bases at V and 1 base at J; junction bases unmatched: 8. CDR1 and CDR2 from the germline V gene are SNHLY and FYNNEI. The CDR3 totals 16 residues.

The chain joins TRBV2 to TRBJ1-3; TRBD1 matches at 11 bases. The ends lost 5 bases at V and 0 bases at J; junction bases unmatched: 6. The CDR3 has 17 amino acids. Germline lookup yields CDR1 SNHLY and CDR2 FYNNEI. This CDR3 reads CASSRDRGKISGNTIYF. CDR3 bases: TGTGCCAGCAGTCGGGACAGGGGGAAGATCTCTGGAAACACCATATATTTT.

The chain employs TRBV5-1 and TRBJ2-5, with 10 bases that match TRBD2. The V gene's germline CDR1 is SGHRS and CDR2 YFSETQ. The ends lost 0 bases at V and 0 bases at J; junction bases unmatched: 8. The length of the CDR3 is 18 residues. The CDR3 is CASSLEIAGGLYQETQYF. In nucleotides, the CDR3 is TGCGCCAGCAGCTTGGAAATAGCGGGGGGATTGTACCAAGAGACCCAGTACTTC.

This clone appeared a few times. The chain couples TRBV2 to TRBJ1-3; the match to TRBD1 covers 7 bases. Germline loops: CDR1 SNHLY, CDR2 FYNNEI. The CDR3 has 13 amino acids. V gave up 6 bases and J gave up 5 bases; unmatched junction bases: 4. The CDR3 region has the DNA TGTGCCAGCAGCACAGGGGAGAGAAACACCATATATTTT. Its protein product is CASSTGERNTIYF. Variable domain in full (rest from reference TRBV2 and TRBJ1-3): EPEVTQTPSHQVTQMGQEVILRCVPISNHLYFYWYRQILGQKVEFLVSFYNNEISEKSEIFDDQFSVERPDGSNFTLKIRSTKLEDSAMYFCASSTGERNTIYFGEGSWLTVV.

The chain links TRBV30 to TRBJ1-2; D may be TRBD1 (5 bases). The CDR3 length is 14 residues. The V and J ends lost 7 bases and 0 bases respectively, with 15 bases between them. The germline gives CDR1 GTSNPN, CDR2 SVGIG (reference sequence). The CDR3 spells CASFRGVANYGYTF. The CDR3 DNA reads TGTGCCTCTTTCCGGGGGGTAGCTAACTATGGCTACACCTTC.